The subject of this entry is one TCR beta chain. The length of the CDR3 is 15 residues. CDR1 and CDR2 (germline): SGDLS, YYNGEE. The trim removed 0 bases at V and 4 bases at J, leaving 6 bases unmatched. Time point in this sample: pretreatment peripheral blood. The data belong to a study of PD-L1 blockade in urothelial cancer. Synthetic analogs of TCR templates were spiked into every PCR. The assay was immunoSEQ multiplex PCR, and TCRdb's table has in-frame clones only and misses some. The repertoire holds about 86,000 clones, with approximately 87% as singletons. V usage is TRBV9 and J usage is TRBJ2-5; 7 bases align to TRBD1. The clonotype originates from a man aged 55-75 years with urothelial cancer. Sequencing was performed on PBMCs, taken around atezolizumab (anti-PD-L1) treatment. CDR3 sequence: CASSVVGTEGETQYF. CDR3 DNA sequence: TGTGCCAGCAGCGTAGTGGGGACAGAGGGAGAGACCCAGTACTTC.